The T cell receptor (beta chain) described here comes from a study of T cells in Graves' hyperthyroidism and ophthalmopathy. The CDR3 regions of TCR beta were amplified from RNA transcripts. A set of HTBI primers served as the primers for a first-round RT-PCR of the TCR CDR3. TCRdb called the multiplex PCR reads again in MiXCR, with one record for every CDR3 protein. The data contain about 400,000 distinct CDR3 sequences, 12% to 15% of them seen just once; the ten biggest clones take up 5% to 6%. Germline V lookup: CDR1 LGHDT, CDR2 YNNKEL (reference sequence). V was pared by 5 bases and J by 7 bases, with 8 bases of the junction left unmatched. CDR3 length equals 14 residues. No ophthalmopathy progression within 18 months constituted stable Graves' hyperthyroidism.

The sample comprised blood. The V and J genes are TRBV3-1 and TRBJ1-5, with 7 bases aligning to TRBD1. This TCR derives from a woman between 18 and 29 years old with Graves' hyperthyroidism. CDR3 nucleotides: TGTGCCAGCAGCGCGAACAGGGGCGGCCAGCCCCAGCATTTT. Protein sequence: CASSANRGGQPQHF.